These 20 T cell receptor beta chains share one sample of origin, sequenced in a study of T cells in Graves' hyperthyroidism and ophthalmopathy. RNA transcripts served as the template for amplifying TCR beta CDR3 regions. Primed by the HTBI set, a first-round RT-PCR was run on the TCR CDR3. From the multiplex PCR reads, TCRdb called clonotypes with MiXCR, one entry per CDR3 protein. The sample yields hundreds of thousands of distinct CDR3 sequences, roughly 15% seen once. Sample: blood. The receptors stem from a woman aged 40 to 55 with Graves' ophthalmopathy.

This clonotype appeared many times. The chain joins TRBV12-3 or TRBV12-4 to TRBJ2-7, with 9 bases matching TRBD2. This CDR3 region has 14 residues. With 5 bases clipped from V and 6 bases from J, the junction kept 8 bases outside the gene matches. Written as DNA, the CDR3 is TGTGCCAGCAGTGTAAGCGGGAGGAAAGGCGAGCAGTACTTC. Its protein is CASSVSGRKGEQYF.

This clonotype was recorded at least ten times. This rearrangement joins TRBV29-1 to TRBJ2-7, with no clear D. The CDR3 totals 13 residues. Trimming took 5 bases from V and 3 from J, leaving 14 bases between them. Germline assignment: CDR1 SQVTM and CDR2 ANQGSEA. Here the CDR3 DNA reads TGCAGCGTTTATCAAGGCTCGGGCTACGAGCAGTACTTC. It codes for CSVYQGSGYEQYF.

J is TRBJ2-7 and V is TRBV28; tentatively, D is TRBD1 (6 bases). Trimming stripped 6 bases from V and 4 bases from J, with 16 bases between. CDR1 is MDHEN and CDR2 is SYDVKM in the germline V gene. The CDR3 is 14 residues long. Here the CDR3 reads CASRYTGHLYEQYF. The CDR3 region has the DNA TGTGCCAGCAGGTACACGGGACACCTATACGAGCAGTACTTC. Using reference TRBV28 and TRBJ2-7 for the parts outside the CDR3, the full variable domain is DVKVTQSSRYLVKRTGEKVFLECVQDMDHENMFWYRQDPGLGLRLIYFSYDVKMKEKGDIPEGYSVSREKKERFSLILESASTNQTSMYLCASRYTGHLYEQYFGPGTRLTVT.

The J gene is TRBJ2-7, the V gene TRBV12-3 or TRBV12-4; TRBD1 matches 10 bases. Unmatched junction bases numbered 5, after V lost 5 bases and J lost 1 base. CDR3 length: 15 amino acids. DNA of the CDR3: TGTGCCAGCAGTCCAGACAGGGGGCGGTCCTACGAGCAGTACTTC. Translation gives CASSPDRGRSYEQYF.

The table lists this clonotype with many counts. This chain joins TRBV12-5 and TRBJ2-7; D ambiguous. The germline CDR1 and CDR2 sequences are LGHNT and FRNRAP. The CDR3 is made up of 13 amino acids. V was shortened by 7 bases and J by 0 bases, with 10 bases between the two germline ends. The CDR3 region is CASAPTDSYEQYF. In DNA form, the CDR3 reads TGTGCTAGTGCCCCCACCGACTCCTACGAGCAGTACTTC.

The CDR3 is CASSYGPSVEQYF. As DNA, the CDR3 is TGTGCCAGCAGTTACGGTCCCTCGGTCGAGCAGTACTTC. The chain couples TRBV6-2 or TRBV6-3 to TRBJ2-7; D is uncertain. V was cut by 2 bases and J by 6 bases, with 11 bases left in between. The CDR3 length is 13 residues. Germline assignment: CDR1 MNHEY and CDR2 SVGEGT.

This clonotype was observed many times. J is TRBJ2-2 and V is TRBV29-1; maybe TRBD1 (6 bases). Per the germline V gene, CDR1 is SQVTM and CDR2 is ANQGSEA. The V end was cut by 8 bases, the J end by 1 base, with 11 bases between. The CDR3 length is 13 residues. DNA for the CDR3: TGCAGCATAGAGGGGGAGAACACCGGGGAGCTGTTTTTT. This translates into CSIEGENTGELFF.

J is TRBJ2-7 and V is TRBV20-1; 11 bases are a match to TRBD2. The CDR3 totals 17 residues. The V gene's germline CDR1 is DFQATT and CDR2 SNEGSKA (reference sequence). The trim removed 0 bases at V and 6 bases at J, leaving 13 bases unmatched. The CDR3 nucleotides read TGCAGTGCTAGAGAGGGGTTAGCGGGAGGGACGTTGGGCGAGCAGTACTTC. Its translation: CSAREGLAGGTLGEQYF.

This clonotype was detected ten times or more. This chain uses TRBV19 with TRBJ2-5; 7 nucleotides agree with TRBD1. The CDR3 is 17 residues long. Germline V gene sequence: CDR1 LNHDA, CDR2 SQIVND (reference sequence). V lost 4 bases, J lost 5 bases, and 16 bases stayed unmatched. CDR3 residues: CASSKPTGTVGQETQYF. In DNA, the CDR3 is TGTGCCAGTAGTAAACCGACCGGGACAGTCGGTCAGGAGACCCAGTACTTC.

The chain couples TRBV6-4 to TRBJ1-5; possible D gene TRBD1, 6 bases. The CDR3 has 15 residues. Germline V lookup: CDR1 MRHNA, CDR2 SNTAGT. V was shortened by 7 bases and J by 3 bases, with 16 bases between the two germline ends. The CDR3 sequence: CASISGGSYNQPQHF. The CDR3, as DNA: TGTGCCAGCATCTCGGGGGGCTCATACAATCAGCCCCAGCATTTT.

The table lists this clonotype with a few counts. The chain links TRBV30 to TRBJ2-3; TRBD1 matches at 9 bases. There are 15 residues in the CDR3. CDR1 is GTSNPN, CDR2 SVGIG, per germline (reference sequence). The junction had 15 bases not matched to a gene; V was cut back by 4 bases and J by 10 bases. CDR3 sequence: CAWTQQGAAGAAQYF. The CDR3 coding sequence is TGTGCCTGGACTCAACAGGGGGCCGCAGGGGCGGCGCAGTATTTT.

This clonotype was picked up many times. The rearrangement uses TRBV19 and TRBJ2-7, with D unclear. CDR1 is LNHDA, CDR2 SQIVND, per germline (reference sequence). Between the trimmed V and J ends, which lost 3 bases and 4 bases, there was a span of 13 bases. CDR3 size: 14 residues. The CDR3 region has the DNA TGTGCCAGTAGTATGGACCTCGGGCCTTACGAGCAGTACTTC. This gives the protein CASSMDLGPYEQYF.

The CDR3 sequence is CASSKFRQGTEAFF. The DNA of the CDR3 is TGTGCCAGCAGCAAATTCCGACAGGGCACTGAAGCTTTCTTT. This rearrangement joins TRBV6-1 to TRBJ1-1; 7 bases line up with TRBD1. V shed 6 bases and J 4 bases; nucleotides not matched to a gene: 8. The CDR3 contains 14 residues. Germline lookup yields CDR1 MNHNS and CDR2 SASEGT.

This clonotype was seen ten or more times. V is TRBV12-5 and J is TRBJ2-5; 11 nucleotides match TRBD2. J gave up 4 bases and V 6 bases, and 7 bases lay outside the gene matches. This CDR3 region has 15 residues. Germline V gene lookup returns CDR1 LGHNT and CDR2 FRNRAP. CDR3 coding DNA: TGTGCTAGTGGCCGGGGACTAGCGGACGGAGAGACCCAGTACTTC. Translated, it gives CASGRGLADGETQYF.

This sequence joins TRBV10-3 and TRBJ1-1, with D possibly TRBD1 on 6 matching bases. Per the germline V gene, CDR1 is ENHRY and CDR2 is SYGVKD. Trimming stripped 2 bases from V and 7 bases from J, with 11 bases between. The CDR3 runs 13 residues. DNA for the CDR3: TGTGCCATCAGTGAGGGGGAGGGGGATGAAGCTTTCTTT. Its translation is CAISEGEGDEAFF.

The V and J genes are TRBV4-3 and TRBJ2-2; D uncertain. Germline loops: CDR1 LGHNA, CDR2 YSLEER. CDR3 length: 15 amino acids. With 1 base removed from V and 2 bases from J, the gap between germline ends came to 8 bases. The CDR3 protein is CASSQALGNTGELFF. CDR3 sequence (DNA): TGCGCCAGCAGCCAAGCTTTGGGAAACACCGGGGAGCTGTTTTTT.

In its sample, this clonotype was seen many times. The J gene is TRBJ1-2, the V gene TRBV19; TRBD1 might be the D (6 bases). CDR3 length equals 15 residues. In germline, CDR1 is LNHDA, CDR2 SQIVND (reference sequence). The V end was cut by 5 bases, the J end by 0 bases, with 13 bases between. This chain's CDR3 is CASSVTGTANYGYTF. The DNA for the CDR3 is TGTGCCAGTAGTGTGACAGGCACAGCTAACTATGGCTACACCTTC.

This clonotype was seen repeatedly, ten times or more. This chain joins TRBV24-1 and TRBJ2-2; TRBD2 matches at 8 bases. The trim removed 4 bases at V and 5 bases at J, leaving 2 bases unmatched. This CDR3 contains 14 residues. Germline CDR1 is KGHDR and CDR2 is SFDVKD. The CDR3 loop is CATSDLAGTGELFF. In DNA, the CDR3 is TGTGCCACCAGTGACCTAGCGGGTACCGGGGAGCTGTTTTTT.

There are a few counts of this clonotype. The rearrangement links TRBV20-1 to TRBJ2-2, with D tentatively TRBD2 (5 bases). The germline gives CDR1 DFQATT, CDR2 SNEGSKA (reference sequence). V shed 1 base and J shed 4 bases, with 10 bases lying between them. The CDR3 is made up of 14 amino acids. Here the CDR3 reads CSARGLSGTGELFF. CDR3 sequence (DNA): TGCAGTGCTAGAGGACTCAGCGGCACCGGGGAGCTGTTTTTT.

This clonotype appeared many times. This chain connects TRBV9 to TRBJ1-2; tentatively, D is TRBD1 (5 bases). From germline, CDR1 is SGDLS and CDR2 YYNGEE. V shed 3 bases and J shed 5 bases, with 11 bases lying between them. There are 13 residues in the CDR3. This chain's CDR3 is CASSGQKIYGYTF. DNA for the CDR3: TGTGCCAGCAGCGGACAGAAGATTTATGGCTACACCTTC.